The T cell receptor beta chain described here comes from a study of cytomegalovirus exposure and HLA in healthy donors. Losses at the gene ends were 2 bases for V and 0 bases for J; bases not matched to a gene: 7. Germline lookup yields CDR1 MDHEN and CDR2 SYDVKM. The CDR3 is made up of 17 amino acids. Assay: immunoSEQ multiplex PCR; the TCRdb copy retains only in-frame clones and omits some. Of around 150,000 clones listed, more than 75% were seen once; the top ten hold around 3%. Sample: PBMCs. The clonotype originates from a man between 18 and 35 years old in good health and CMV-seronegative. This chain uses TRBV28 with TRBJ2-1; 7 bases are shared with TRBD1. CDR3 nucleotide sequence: TGTGCCAGCAGTTTAAATCCACAGGGGAGCTCCTACAATGAGCAGTTCTTC. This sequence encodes CASSLNPQGSSYNEQFF.